This section outlines one T cell receptor (beta chain) sequence together with its context. Its specificity is not known. The CDR3 extends over 14 amino acids. V was pared by 4 bases and J by 4 bases, with 6 bases of the junction left unmatched. Germline V lookup: CDR1 LGHNA, CDR2 YSLEER. This sample stems from a study of cytomegalovirus exposure and HLA in healthy donors. Study-wide results and limits: Later analysis reportedly placed an Asian-associated ancestry cluster below the roughly 670-donor mean in N-insertions.

Primers included in the PCR were 60 Vbeta and 13 Jbeta primers. In the original analysis: Later reanalysis found 75 million to 95 million unique TCR beta chains, some 10 million of them shared. The method was immunoSEQ multiplex PCR; TCRdb's version includes in-frame clones alone and lacks a portion of them. V, J and clone size derive from that table, while D and trimming were established from the DNA sequence. The data show 150,000 to 200,000 clones, 84% seen once. V gene TRBV4-3 combines with J gene TRBJ2-5, with 7 bases aligning to TRBD1. The clonotype originates from a man between 18 and 35 years old in good health and CMV-seronegative. Sequencing used PBMCs. CDR3: CASSPRTGGETQYF. The CDR3 coding sequence is TGCGCCAGCAGCCCCCGGACAGGTGGAGAGACCCAGTACTTC.